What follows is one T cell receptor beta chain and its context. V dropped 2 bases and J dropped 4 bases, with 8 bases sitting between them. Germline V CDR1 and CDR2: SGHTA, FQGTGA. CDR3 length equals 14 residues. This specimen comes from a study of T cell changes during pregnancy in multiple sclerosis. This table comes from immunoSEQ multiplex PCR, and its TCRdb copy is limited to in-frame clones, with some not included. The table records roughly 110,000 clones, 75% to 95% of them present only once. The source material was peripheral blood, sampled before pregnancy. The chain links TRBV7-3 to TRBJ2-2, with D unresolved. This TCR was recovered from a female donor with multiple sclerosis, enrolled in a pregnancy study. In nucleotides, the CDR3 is TGTGCCAGCAGCTTAGTCCCATCCACCGGGGAGCTGTTTTTT. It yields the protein CASSLVPSTGELFF.